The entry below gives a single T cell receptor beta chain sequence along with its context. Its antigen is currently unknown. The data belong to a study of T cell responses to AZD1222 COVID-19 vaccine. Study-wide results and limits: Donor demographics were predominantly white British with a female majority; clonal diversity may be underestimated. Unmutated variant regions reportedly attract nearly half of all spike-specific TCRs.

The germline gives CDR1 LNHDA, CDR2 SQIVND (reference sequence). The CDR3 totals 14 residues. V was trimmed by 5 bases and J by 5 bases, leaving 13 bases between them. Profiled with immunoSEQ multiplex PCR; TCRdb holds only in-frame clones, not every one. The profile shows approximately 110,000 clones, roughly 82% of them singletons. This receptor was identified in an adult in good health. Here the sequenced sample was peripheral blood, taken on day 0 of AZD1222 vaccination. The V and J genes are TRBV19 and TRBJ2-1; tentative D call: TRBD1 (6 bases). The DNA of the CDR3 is TGTGCCAGTAGTTTCACCAACAGGGACAATGAGCAGTTCTTC. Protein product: CASSFTNRDNEQFF.